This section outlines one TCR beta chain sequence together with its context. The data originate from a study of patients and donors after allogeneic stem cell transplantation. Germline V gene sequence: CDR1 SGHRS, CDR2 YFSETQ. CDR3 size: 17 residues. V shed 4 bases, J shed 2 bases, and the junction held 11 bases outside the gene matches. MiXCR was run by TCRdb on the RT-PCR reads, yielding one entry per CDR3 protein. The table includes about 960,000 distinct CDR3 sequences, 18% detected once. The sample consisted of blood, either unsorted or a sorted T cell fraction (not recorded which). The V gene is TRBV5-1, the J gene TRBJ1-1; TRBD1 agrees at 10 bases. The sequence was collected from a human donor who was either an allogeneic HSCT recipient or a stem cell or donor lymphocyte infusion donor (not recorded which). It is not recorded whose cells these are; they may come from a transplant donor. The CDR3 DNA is TGCGCCAGCAGCGACCCGGGACAGGGGTGGCGTAACACTGAAGCTTTCTTT. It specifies CASSDPGQGWRNTEAFF.